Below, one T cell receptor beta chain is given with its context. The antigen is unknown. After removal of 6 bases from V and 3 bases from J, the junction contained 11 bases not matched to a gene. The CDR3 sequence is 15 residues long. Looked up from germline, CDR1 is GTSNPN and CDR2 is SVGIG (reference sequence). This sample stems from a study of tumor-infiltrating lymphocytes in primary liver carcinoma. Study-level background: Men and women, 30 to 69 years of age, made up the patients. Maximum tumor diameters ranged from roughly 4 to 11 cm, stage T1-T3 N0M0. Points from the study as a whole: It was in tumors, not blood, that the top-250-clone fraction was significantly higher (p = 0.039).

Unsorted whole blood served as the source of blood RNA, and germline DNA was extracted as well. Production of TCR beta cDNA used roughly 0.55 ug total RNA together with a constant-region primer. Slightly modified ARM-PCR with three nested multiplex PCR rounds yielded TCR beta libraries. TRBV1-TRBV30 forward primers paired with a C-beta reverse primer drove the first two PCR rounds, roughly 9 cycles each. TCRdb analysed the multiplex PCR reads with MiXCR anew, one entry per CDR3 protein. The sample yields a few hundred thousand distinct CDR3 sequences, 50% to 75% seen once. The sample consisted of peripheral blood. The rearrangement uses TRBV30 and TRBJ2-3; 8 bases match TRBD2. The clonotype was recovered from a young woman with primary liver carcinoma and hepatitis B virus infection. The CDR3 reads CACTWGSGMTDTQYF. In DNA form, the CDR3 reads TGTGCCTGTACCTGGGGTAGCGGGATGACAGATACGCAGTATTTT.